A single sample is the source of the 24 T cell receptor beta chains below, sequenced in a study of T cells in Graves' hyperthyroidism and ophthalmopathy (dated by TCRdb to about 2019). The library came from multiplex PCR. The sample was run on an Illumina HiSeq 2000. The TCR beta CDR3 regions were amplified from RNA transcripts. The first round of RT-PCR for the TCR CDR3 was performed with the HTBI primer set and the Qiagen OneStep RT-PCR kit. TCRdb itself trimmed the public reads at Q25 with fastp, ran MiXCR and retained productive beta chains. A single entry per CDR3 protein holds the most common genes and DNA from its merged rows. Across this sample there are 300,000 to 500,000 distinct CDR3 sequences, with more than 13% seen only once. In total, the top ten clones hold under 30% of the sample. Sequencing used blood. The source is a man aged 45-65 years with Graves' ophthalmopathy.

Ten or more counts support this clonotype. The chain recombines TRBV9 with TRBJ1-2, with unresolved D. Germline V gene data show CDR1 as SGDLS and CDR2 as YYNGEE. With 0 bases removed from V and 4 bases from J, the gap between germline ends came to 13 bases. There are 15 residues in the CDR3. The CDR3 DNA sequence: TGTGCCAGCAGCGTAGCTTCAGAAAGTACCTATGGCTACACCTTC. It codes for CASSVASESTYGYTF.

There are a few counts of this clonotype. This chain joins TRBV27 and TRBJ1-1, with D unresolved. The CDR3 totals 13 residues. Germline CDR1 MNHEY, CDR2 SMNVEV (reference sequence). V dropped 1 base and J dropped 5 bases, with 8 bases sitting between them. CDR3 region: CASSLYSGTEAFF. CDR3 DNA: TGTGCCAGCAGTTTATACAGCGGGACTGAAGCTTTCTTT.

CDR3 coding DNA: TGTGCCAGTACCTCTACGGACAGCTACGAGCAGTACTTC. It encodes CASTSTDSYEQYF. The chain has TRBV19 and TRBJ2-7; maybe TRBD1 (6 bases). In germline, CDR1 is LNHDA, CDR2 SQIVND (reference sequence). The CDR3 consists of 13 residues. V was pared by 7 bases and J by 3 bases, with 13 bases between.

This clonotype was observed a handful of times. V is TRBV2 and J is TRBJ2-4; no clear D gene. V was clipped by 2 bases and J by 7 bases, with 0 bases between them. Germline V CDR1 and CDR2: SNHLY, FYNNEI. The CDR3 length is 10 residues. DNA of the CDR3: TGTGCCAGCAGTGAAAACATTCAGTACTTC. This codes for CASSENIQYF.

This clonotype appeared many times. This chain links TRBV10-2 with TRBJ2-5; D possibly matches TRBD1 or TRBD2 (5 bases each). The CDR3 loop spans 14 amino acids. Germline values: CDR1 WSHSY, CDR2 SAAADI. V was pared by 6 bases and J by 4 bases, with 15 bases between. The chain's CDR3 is CASSTGTRGETQYF. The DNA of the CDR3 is TGCGCCAGCAGCACCGGGACCCGGGGAGAGACCCAGTACTTC.

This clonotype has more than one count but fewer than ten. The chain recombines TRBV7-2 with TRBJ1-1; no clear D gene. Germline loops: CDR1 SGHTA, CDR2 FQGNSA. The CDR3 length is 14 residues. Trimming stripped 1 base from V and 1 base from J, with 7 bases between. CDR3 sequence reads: CASSLGYGNTEAFF. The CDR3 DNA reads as TGTGCCAGCAGCTTAGGTTACGGGAACACTGAAGCTTTCTTT.

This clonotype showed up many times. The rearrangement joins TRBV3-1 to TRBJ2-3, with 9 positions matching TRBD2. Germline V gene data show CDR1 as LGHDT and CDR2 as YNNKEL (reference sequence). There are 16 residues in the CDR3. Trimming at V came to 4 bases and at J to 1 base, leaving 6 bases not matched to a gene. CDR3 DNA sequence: TGTGCCAGCAGCCGCGATAGCGGGAGACGCACAGATACGCAGTATTTT. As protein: CASSRDSGRRTDTQYF.

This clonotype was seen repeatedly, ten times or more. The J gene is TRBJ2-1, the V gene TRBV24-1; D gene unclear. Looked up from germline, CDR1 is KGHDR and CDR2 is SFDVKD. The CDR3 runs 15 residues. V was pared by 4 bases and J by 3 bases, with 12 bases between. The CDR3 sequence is CATSEASGSYNEQFF. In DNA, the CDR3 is TGTGCCACCAGTGAGGCGTCGGGTAGCTACAATGAGCAGTTCTTC.

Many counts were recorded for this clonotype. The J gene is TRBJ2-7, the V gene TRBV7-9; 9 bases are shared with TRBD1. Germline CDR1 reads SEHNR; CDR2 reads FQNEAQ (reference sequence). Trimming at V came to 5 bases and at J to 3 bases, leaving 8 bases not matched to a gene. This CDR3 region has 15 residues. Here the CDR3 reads CASSAPGQGIYEQYF. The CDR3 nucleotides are TGTGCCAGCAGCGCCCCGGGACAGGGTATCTACGAGCAGTACTTC.

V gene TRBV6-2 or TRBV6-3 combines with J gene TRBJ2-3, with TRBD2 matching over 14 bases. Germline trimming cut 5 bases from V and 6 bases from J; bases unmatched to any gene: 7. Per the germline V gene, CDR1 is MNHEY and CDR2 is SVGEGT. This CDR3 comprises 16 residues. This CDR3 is CASSVTSGRAPDTQYF. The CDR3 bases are TGTGCCAGCAGTGTGACTAGCGGGAGGGCCCCGGATACGCAGTATTTT.

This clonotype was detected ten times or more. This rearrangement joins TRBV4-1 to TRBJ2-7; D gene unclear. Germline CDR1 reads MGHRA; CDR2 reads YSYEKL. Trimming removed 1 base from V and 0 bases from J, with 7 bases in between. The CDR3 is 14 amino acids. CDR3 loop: CASSQGGSSYEQYF. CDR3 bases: TGCGCCAGCAGCCAAGGCGGTAGCTCCTACGAGCAGTACTTC.

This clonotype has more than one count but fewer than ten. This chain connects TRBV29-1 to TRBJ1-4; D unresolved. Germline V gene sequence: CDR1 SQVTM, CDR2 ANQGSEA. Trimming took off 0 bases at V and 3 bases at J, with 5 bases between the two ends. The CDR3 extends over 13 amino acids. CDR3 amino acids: CSVEEPSNEKLFF. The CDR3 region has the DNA TGCAGCGTTGAAGAGCCGTCTAATGAAAAACTGTTTTTT. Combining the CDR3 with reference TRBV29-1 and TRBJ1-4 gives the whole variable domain SAVISQKPSRDICQRGTSLTIQCQVDSQVTMMFWYRQQPGQSLTLIATANQGSEATYESGFVIDKFPISRPNLTFSTLTVSNMSPEDSSIYLCSVEEPSNEKLFFGSGTQLSVL.

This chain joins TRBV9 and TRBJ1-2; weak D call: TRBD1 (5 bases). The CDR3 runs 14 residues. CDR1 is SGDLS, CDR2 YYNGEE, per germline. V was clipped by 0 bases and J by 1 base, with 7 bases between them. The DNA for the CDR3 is TGTGCCAGCAGCGTAGCAGGGCATAACTATGGCTACACCTTC. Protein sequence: CASSVAGHNYGYTF.

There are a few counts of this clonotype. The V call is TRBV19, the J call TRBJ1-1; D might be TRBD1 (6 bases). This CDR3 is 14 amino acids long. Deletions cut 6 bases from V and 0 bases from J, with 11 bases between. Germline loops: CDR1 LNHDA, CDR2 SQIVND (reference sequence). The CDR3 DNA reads TGTGCCAGTAGGAACAGGGCCATGAACACTGAAGCTTTCTTT. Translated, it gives CASRNRAMNTEAFF.

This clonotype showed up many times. The CDR3 DNA reads TGCAGTGCTAGAGGCTCGACAGTCGGCAATCAGCCCCAGCATTTT. Amino acids: CSARGSTVGNQPQHF. The chain uses TRBV20-1 and TRBJ1-5, with a tentative D call TRBD1 (5 bases). Germline CDR1 DFQATT, CDR2 SNEGSKA (reference sequence). V shed 1 base and J shed 2 bases, with 12 bases lying between them. This CDR3 contains 15 residues.

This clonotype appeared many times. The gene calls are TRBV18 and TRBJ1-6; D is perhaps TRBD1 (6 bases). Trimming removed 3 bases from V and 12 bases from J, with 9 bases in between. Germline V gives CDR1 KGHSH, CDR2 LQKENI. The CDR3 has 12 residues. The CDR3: CASSPKTGPLHF. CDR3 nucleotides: TGTGCCAGCTCACCTAAGACAGGACCCCTCCACTTT.

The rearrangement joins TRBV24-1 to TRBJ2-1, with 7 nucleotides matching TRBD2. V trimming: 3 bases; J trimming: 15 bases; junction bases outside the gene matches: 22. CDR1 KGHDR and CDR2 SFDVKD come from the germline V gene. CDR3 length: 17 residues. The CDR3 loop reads CATSDPPHGSAGGSLFF. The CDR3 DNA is TGTGCCACCAGTGATCCGCCGCATGGCTCCGCAGGCGGGAGTCTGTTCTTC.

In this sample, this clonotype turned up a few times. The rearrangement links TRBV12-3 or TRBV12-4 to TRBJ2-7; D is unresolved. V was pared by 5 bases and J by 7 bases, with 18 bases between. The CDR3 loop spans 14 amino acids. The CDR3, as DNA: TGTGCCAGCAGTACAACGACCCAGCTCAGGGAGCAGTACTTC. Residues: CASSTTTQLREQYF.

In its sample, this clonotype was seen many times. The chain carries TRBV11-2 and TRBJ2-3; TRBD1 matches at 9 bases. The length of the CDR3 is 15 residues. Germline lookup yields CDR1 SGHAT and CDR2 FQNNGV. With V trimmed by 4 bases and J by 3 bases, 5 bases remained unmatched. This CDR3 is CASSSTGTGTDTQYF. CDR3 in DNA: TGTGCCAGCAGCTCGACCGGGACAGGGACAGATACGCAGTATTTT.

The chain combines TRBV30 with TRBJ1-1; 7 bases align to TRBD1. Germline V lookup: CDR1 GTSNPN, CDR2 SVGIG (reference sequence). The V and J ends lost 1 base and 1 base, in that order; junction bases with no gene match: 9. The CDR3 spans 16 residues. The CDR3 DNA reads TGTGCCTGGAGTGGTATACTCGGGACAGCGAACACTGAAGCTTTCTTT. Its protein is CAWSGILGTANTEAFF.

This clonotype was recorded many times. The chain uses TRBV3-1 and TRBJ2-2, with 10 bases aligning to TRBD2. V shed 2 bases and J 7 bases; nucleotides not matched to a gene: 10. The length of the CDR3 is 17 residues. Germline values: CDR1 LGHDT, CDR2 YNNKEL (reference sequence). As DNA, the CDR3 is TGTGCCAGCAGCCAAAGGACGTCTAGCGGGAGTATCGGGGAGCTGTTTTTT. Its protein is CASSQRTSSGSIGELFF. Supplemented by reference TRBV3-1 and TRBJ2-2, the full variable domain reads DTAVSQTPKYLVTQMGNDKSIKCEQNLGHDTMYWYKQDSKKFLKIMFSYNNKELIINETVPNRFSPKSPDKAHLNLHINSLELGDSAVYFCASSQRTSSGSIGELFFGEGSRLTVL.

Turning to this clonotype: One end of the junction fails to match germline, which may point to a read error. The CDR3 nucleotides are TGTGCCAGCGGCTTAGCGGGAGGTGAGCAGTTCTTC. The encoded protein is CASGLAGGEQFF. This sequence joins TRBV7-9 and TRBJ2-1, with TRBD2 matching 10 bases. The V gene's germline CDR1 is SEHNR and CDR2 FQNEAQ (reference sequence). This CDR3 is built from 12 residues.

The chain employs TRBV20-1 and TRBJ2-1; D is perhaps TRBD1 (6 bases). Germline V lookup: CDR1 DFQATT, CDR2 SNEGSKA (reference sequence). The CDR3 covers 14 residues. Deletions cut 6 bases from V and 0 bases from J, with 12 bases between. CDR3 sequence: CSAPQGLSYNEQFF. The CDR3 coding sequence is TGCAGTGCGCCACAGGGTCTCTCCTACAATGAGCAGTTCTTC.

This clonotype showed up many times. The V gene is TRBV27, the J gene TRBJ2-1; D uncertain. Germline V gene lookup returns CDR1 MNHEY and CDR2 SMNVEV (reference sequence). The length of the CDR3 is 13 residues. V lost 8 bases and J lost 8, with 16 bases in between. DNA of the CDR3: TGTGCCAGCCGCAGGACCCGACTCGATGAGCAGTTCTTC. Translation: CASRRTRLDEQFF.